What follows are 18 T cell receptor beta chains derived from one specimen sequenced in a study of cytotoxic CD8 clonotypes in ibrutinib-treated CLL (dated by TCRdb to the early 2020s). The library was generated by the immunoSEQ multiplex PCR assay. TCRdb retrieved this table from immuneACCESS and kept in-frame rearrangements only. Not all clones are present; in checked studies, unresolved V genes account for under half, and no reason is known for the remainder. Recorded for this sample are over 100,000 clones; roughly 85% of them occurred a single time. The ten largest account for about 1.9% of the sample. This specimen's time point label, per the study, means: less than 30 months on ibrutinib. The specimen was PBMCs, collected after 24 months of ibrutinib treatment. These receptors all come from a human donor with chronic lymphocytic leukemia.

V gene TRBV6-6 combines with J gene TRBJ2-6; D is ambiguous. Trimming left V 5 bases short and J 0 bases short, with 8 bases between. The CDR3 covers 15 residues. From germline, CDR1 is MNHNY and CDR2 SVGAGI (reference sequence). The CDR3 sequence is CASSPLTSGANVLTF. The CDR3 nucleotides read TGTGCCAGCAGTCCCCTGACCTCTGGGGCCAACGTCCTGACTTTC.

The rearrangement links TRBV10-3 to TRBJ2-7, with 10 bases that match TRBD2. The V gene end was trimmed by 6 bases and the J gene end by 0 bases; junction bases not matched to a gene: 5. Germline V gene data show CDR1 as ENHRY and CDR2 as SYGVKD. The CDR3 totals 15 residues. CDR3 nucleotide sequence: TGTGCCATCAGGGGAACTAGCGGGGCCTCCTACGAGCAGTACTTC. Translated: CAIRGTSGASYEQYF.

The rearrangement joins TRBV30 to TRBJ2-1; 9 bases align to TRBD2. The J segment lost 8 bases and the V segment lost 3 bases, leaving 17 bases of the junction unmatched. This CDR3 has 17 residues. Germline V gene sequence: CDR1 GTSNPN, CDR2 SVGIG (reference sequence). The CDR3, as DNA: TGTGCCTGGAGCGGTAGGTCCCTAGCGGGGTTCCCCCATGAGCAGTTCTTC. This gives the protein CAWSGRSLAGFPHEQFF.

This clone qualifies as medium-sized. The chain has TRBV6-1 and TRBJ1-5; TRBD1 aligns across 8 bases. The CDR3 has 14 amino acids. CDR1 is MNHNS, CDR2 SASEGT, per germline. V was clipped by 6 bases and J by 4 bases; unmatched bases: 5. For the CDR3, the DNA is TGTGCCAGCAGGGACAGGGCGGCGAATCAGCCCCAGCATTTT. Its protein product is CASRDRAANQPQHF.

The chain uses TRBV19 and TRBJ1-5; 7 bases agree with TRBD1. Losses at the gene ends were 9 bases for V and 3 bases for J; bases not matched to a gene: 5. The CDR3 spans 13 residues. Germline loops: CDR1 LNHDA, CDR2 SQIVND (reference sequence). Here the CDR3 reads CASSDRPNQPQHF. In DNA, the CDR3 is TGTGCCAGCTCGGACAGGCCCAATCAGCCCCAGCATTTT. Drawing the rest from reference TRBV19 and TRBJ1-5, the complete variable domain is DGGITQSPKYLFRKEGQNVTLSCEQNLNHDAMYWYRQDPGQGLRLIYYSQIVNDFQKGDIAEGYSVSREKKESFPLTVTSAQKNPTAFYLCASSDRPNQPQHFGDGTRLSIL.

The J gene is TRBJ2-7, the V gene TRBV5-1; D is possibly TRBD1 or TRBD2 (5 bases each). The CDR3 loop spans 14 amino acids. V gave up 4 bases and J gave up 3 bases, with 14 bases separating them. CDR1 SGHRS and CDR2 YFSETQ come from the germline V gene. The CDR3 is CASSGGMGNYEQYF. The CDR3 nucleotides are TGCGCCAGCAGCGGGGGAATGGGGAACTACGAGCAGTACTTC.

The V call is TRBV7-2, the J call TRBJ2-5, with D tentatively TRBD2 (6 bases). Trimming took 5 bases from V and 2 from J, leaving 12 bases between them. This CDR3 spans 14 amino acids. Germline V gives CDR1 SGHTA, CDR2 FQGNSA. The CDR3 nucleotides read TGTGCCAGCAGCGTTGGTCGGGGGCAAGAGACCCAGTACTTC. Its protein product is CASSVGRGQETQYF.

V is TRBV5-1 and J is TRBJ2-7; tentatively, D is TRBD1 or TRBD2 (6 bases each). This CDR3 has 14 amino acids. The germline V and J ends were trimmed by 3 bases and 5 bases, with 15 bases remaining between them. CDR1 is SGHRS, CDR2 YFSETQ, per germline. Here the CDR3 DNA reads TGCGCCAGCAGCTGGGGGGCAGGGCGCGACGAGCAGTACTTC. Encoded protein: CASSWGAGRDEQYF.

The V gene is TRBV27, the J gene TRBJ2-1; the D gene is possibly TRBD1 (6 bases). Germline lookup yields CDR1 MNHEY and CDR2 SMNVEV (reference sequence). The CDR3 sequence is 15 residues long. With 5 bases removed from V and 1 base from J, the gap between germline ends came to 12 bases. In DNA form, the CDR3 reads TGTGCCAGCAGTGCCGGGACACCTTCCTACAATGAGCAGTTCTTC. It specifies CASSAGTPSYNEQFF.

The rearrangement uses TRBV7-2 and TRBJ2-3; 9 bases fit TRBD1. With V trimmed by 6 bases and J by 9 bases, 13 bases remained unmatched. The germline V gene encodes CDR1 SGHTA and CDR2 FQGNSA. CDR3 size: 15 residues. The CDR3, as DNA: TGTGCCAGCAGTACCCGACAGGGGGGGTCCCAAACGCAGTATTTT. It specifies CASSTRQGGSQTQYF.

The rearrangement uses TRBV4-1 and TRBJ2-2, with 7 bases identical to TRBD1. In germline, CDR1 is MGHRA, CDR2 YSYEKL. The CDR3 contains 15 residues. The V gene end was trimmed by 1 base and the J gene end by 7 bases; junction bases not matched to a gene: 6. The CDR3 is CASSQVTGVGGELFF. DNA of the CDR3: TGCGCCAGCAGCCAAGTCACAGGGGTTGGCGGGGAGCTGTTTTTT.

This clone was counted only a few times. The chain couples TRBV5-1 to TRBJ1-2, with 9 bases lining up with TRBD1. In germline, CDR1 is SGHRS, CDR2 YFSETQ. The CDR3 is 16 residues long. Germline trimming cut 0 bases from V and 1 base from J; bases unmatched to any gene: 4. The CDR3, as DNA: TGCGCCAGCAGCTTGGCCCGGGACAGGGTTAACTATGGCTACACCTTC. It encodes CASSLARDRVNYGYTF.

This rearrangement joins TRBV11-2 to TRBJ1-1; D possibly corresponds to TRBD1 (6 bases). Germline V gene sequence: CDR1 SGHAT, CDR2 FQNNGV. The CDR3 is made up of 14 amino acids. V was cut by 2 bases and J by 5 bases, with 12 bases left in between. Written as DNA, the CDR3 is TGTGCCAGCAGCTTATCAGGGGCAGTTACTGAAGCTTTCTTT. This codes for CASSLSGAVTEAFF.

The chain joins TRBV6-5 to TRBJ2-6, with no clear D. V lost 3 bases, J lost 0 bases, and 6 bases lay in between. The CDR3 consists of 15 residues. CDR1 MNHEY and CDR2 SVGAGI come from the germline V gene. DNA for the CDR3: TGTGCCAGCAGTTATCGCATCTCTGGGGCCAACGTCCTGACTTTC. This translates into CASSYRISGANVLTF.

The chain links TRBV5-6 to TRBJ2-2; D tentatively reads TRBD1 or TRBD2 (5 bases each). There are 13 residues in the CDR3. The V and J ends lost 9 bases and 6 bases respectively, with 15 bases between them. CDR1 is SGHDT, CDR2 YYEEEE, per germline. The CDR3 region has the DNA TGTGCCACCAGGGTTGGGAGCGCCGGGGAGCTGTTTTTT. It yields the protein CATRVGSAGELFF.

The CDR3 nucleotides are TGTGCCAGCAGTGAAGCGCGGACAGGGCAAGAGACCCAGTACTTC. Translation gives CASSEARTGQETQYF. This sequence joins TRBV2 and TRBJ2-5; 8 positions agree with TRBD1. The CDR3 covers 15 residues. Germline values: CDR1 SNHLY, CDR2 FYNNEI. The junction had 2 bases not matched to a gene; V was cut back by 0 bases and J by 2 bases.

V is TRBV25-1 and J is TRBJ2-7; the D is unclear. The CDR3 runs to 15 residues. V was clipped by 6 bases and J by 1 base, with 16 bases between them. CDR1 is MGHDK and CDR2 is SYGVNS in the germline V gene. The CDR3 here is CASRASSLISYEQYF. CDR3 in DNA: TGTGCCAGCAGAGCATCATCCCTTATATCCTACGAGCAGTACTTC.

This clone was seen just once. The chain carries TRBV4-3 and TRBJ2-7, with D uncertain. V was cut by 1 base and J by 3 bases, with 7 bases left in between. This CDR3 has 13 residues. The germline CDR1 and CDR2 sequences are LGHNA and YSLEER. The CDR3 sequence: CASSQGKGYEQYF. The CDR3 nucleotides are TGCGCCAGCAGCCAAGGAAAAGGCTACGAGCAGTACTTC.